These T cell receptor beta chains were read from a single sample in a study of identical twins. TCRdb analysed the 5' RACE reads with MiXCR anew, one entry per CDR3 protein. The repertoire consists of 550,000 to 800,000 distinct CDR3 sequences, with about 7.6% occurring once and the leading ten covering roughly 1.6%. These data are also associated with another study on yellow fever vaccine responses in identical twins.

Sequenced: PBMCs. The receptor source for this set is a woman under 30 in good health. Both conserved end residues are part of each CDR3. The D gene is left open where the match is weak. Size tells how often a clone was seen (once, few, many) or the class of an expanded clone, and some rows leave it out.

j_call,d_call,v_call,clone_size,cdr3_length,cdr3_nt,cdr3_aa
TRBJ2-7,TRBD1,TRBV27,many,14,TGTGCCAGCAGTCACCAGGGGGAAGACTACGAGCAGTACTTC,CASSHQGEDYEQYF
TRBJ2-1,TRBD2,TRBV5-1,many,17,TGCGCCAGCAGCTGGGGACTAGCGGCGGGCTCCTACAATGAGCAGTTCTTC,CASSWGLAAGSYNEQFF
TRBJ2-1,TRBD2,TRBV12-3/TRBV12-4,many,11,TGTGCCGGGGGGGGAGGGAATGAGCAGTTCTTC,CAGGGGNEQFF
TRBJ1-5,.,TRBV20-1,many,13,TGCAGTGCTAGAGACAGGGGACGGTGGCCCCAGCATTTT,CSARDRGRWPQHF
TRBJ2-1,TRBD1,TRBV5-1,.,15,TGCGCCAGCAGCTTGGACGGGACAGGGGGGGATGAGCAGTTCTTC,CASSLDGTGGDEQFF
TRBJ2-3,.,TRBV3-1,few,13,TGTGCCAGCTCTGGCAGCTTCACAGATACGCAGTATTTT,CASSGSFTDTQYF
TRBJ1-1,TRBD1,TRBV19,.,12,TGTGCCAGCACCCCAGGGGGCACTGAAGCTTTCTTT,CASTPGGTEAFF
TRBJ2-7,.,TRBV12-3/TRBV12-4,many,15,TGTGCCAGCAGTTTGCGGGCAGGTAATGGCTACGAGCAGTACTTC,CASSLRAGNGYEQYF
TRBJ2-5,TRBD1,TRBV7-9,many,14,TGTGCCAGCAGATTAGGACAGGGTACGGAGACCCAGTACTTC,CASRLGQGTETQYF
TRBJ2-1,TRBD2,TRBV19,.,15,TGTGCCAGTAGTGTAGGGACTAGCGGGAGTCTTGAGCAGTTCTTC,CASSVGTSGSLEQFF
TRBJ2-2,TRBD1,TRBV5-8,.,15,TGTGCCAGCAGCTTGCCCGGGACAGGGGGCGGGGAGCTGTTTTTT,CASSLPGTGGGELFF
TRBJ2-3,.,TRBV7-6,few,17,TGTGCCAGCAGCTTAGGGTCGGGTCTGGGAGGCACAGATACGCAGTATTTT,CASSLGSGLGGTDTQYF
TRBJ1-1,TRBD1,TRBV12-3/TRBV12-4,few,15,TGTGCCAGCAGTCCACAGGGGGCGCTTACCACTGAAGCTTTCTTT,CASSPQGALTTEAFF
TRBJ2-2,.,TRBV5-1,.,15,TGCGCCAGCAGCTTGGCCACAGAAAGCACCGGGGAGCTGTTTTTT,CASSLATESTGELFF
TRBJ2-3,TRBD2,TRBV4-1,many,19,TGCGCCAGCAGCTTGAGAAGGACTAGCGGGAGCCGGGACACAGATACGCAGTATTTT,CASSLRRTSGSRDTDTQYF
TRBJ1-1,.,TRBV28,.,14,TGTGCCAGCAGCATTGGGGGGAGGAGGACTGAGGCTTTCTTT,CASSIGGRRTEAFF
TRBJ2-1,TRBD2,TRBV29-1,.,14,TGCAGCGTTGGGGCGGGAGGCTTTGGCAATGAGCAGTTCTTC,CSVGAGGFGNEQFF
TRBJ2-1,TRBD2,TRBV12-3/TRBV12-4,many,16,TGTGCCAGCAGTTTCGTTGGGCTAGCGGGACACAATGAGCAGTTCTTC,CASSFVGLAGHNEQFF
TRBJ2-3,TRBD2,TRBV12-3/TRBV12-4,.,16,TGTGCCAGCAGTTTAAAGCGGGGGGGGAAGACAGATACGCAGTATTTT,CASSLKRGGKTDTQYF
TRBJ2-5,.,TRBV6-2/TRBV6-3,few,12,TGTGCCAGCAGATACGGGCGGGAGACCCAGTACTTC,CASRYGRETQYF
TRBJ2-3,.,TRBV2,.,16,TGTGCCAGCGGGCTTAGCCTCCGTGGGAGCACAGATACGCAGTATTTT,CASGLSLRGSTDTQYF
TRBJ2-1,.,TRBV10-3,few,12,TGTGCCATCGGGGAGCTTCTGGGTGAGCAGTTCTTC,CAIGELLGEQFF
TRBJ2-7,TRBD2,TRBV20-1,many,15,TGCAGTGCCGGACTCGCTTTAGCGGGGTCGGGTGAGCAGTACTTC,CSAGLALAGSGEQYF
TRBJ2-1,TRBD2,TRBV28,.,15,TGTGCCAGCAGAGAAAGCGGGGGGAAACCCAATGAGCAGTTCTTC,CASRESGGKPNEQFF
TRBJ1-6,TRBD1,TRBV18,.,17,TGTGCCAGCTCATTTAACCGGGACAGGGACTATAATTCACCCCTCCACTTT,CASSFNRDRDYNSPLHF
TRBJ2-2,.,TRBV24-1,.,17,TGTGCCACCAGTGACCTAAGGGGCCCCTTAGGGACCGGGGAGCTGTTTTTT,CATSDLRGPLGTGELFF
TRBJ2-1,TRBD2,TRBV20-1,few,15,TGCAGTGCCTTAAGCGGGAGAGGGCCATACGATGAGCAGTTCTTC,CSALSGRGPYDEQFF
TRBJ2-4,TRBD2,TRBV6-5,.,15,TGTGCCAGCAGTTACGTCTCGGGGGAGGGAAACATTCAGTACTTC,CASSYVSGEGNIQYF
TRBJ2-5,TRBD2,TRBV20-1,few,15,TGCAGTGCTAGAGGGAATAGCGGGTTCCAAGAGACCCAGTACTTC,CSARGNSGFQETQYF
TRBJ2-1,TRBD2,TRBV4-1,many,19,TGCGCCAGCAGCCAAGGAACACTTGAGGCAGCGGGGGGTGGCGATGAGCAGTTCTTC,CASSQGTLEAAGGGDEQFF
TRBJ1-6,.,TRBV9,many,15,TGTGCCAGCAGTTATACGACAGGCCCTAGTTCACCCCTCCACTTT,CASSYTTGPSSPLHF
TRBJ2-1,TRBD2,TRBV5-1,.,17,TGCGCCAGCAGCCACGGACTAGCGGGGGGGGGTTACAATGAGCAGTTCTTC,CASSHGLAGGGYNEQFF
TRBJ2-4,TRBD1,TRBV5-8,few,16,TGTGCCAGCAGCTTGCTGGGACAGGGGTTGAAGGACATTCAGTACTTC,CASSLLGQGLKDIQYF
TRBJ2-1,TRBD2,TRBV11-2,.,18,TGTGCCAGCAGCCGCCGACAACTAGCGGCAGGGTTCGACAATGAGCAGTTCTTC,CASSRRQLAAGFDNEQFF
TRBJ2-7,.,TRBV29-1,.,12,TGCAGCGGGGAGACCCCTCTGTACGAGCAGTACTTC,CSGETPLYEQYF
TRBJ1-1,.,TRBV24-1,many,13,TGTGCCACCAGTGATTCCTGGGGGAACGAAGCTTTCTTT,CATSDSWGNEAFF
TRBJ2-5,.,TRBV20-1,many,11,TGCAGTGCTAGTCTAGGGGAGACCCAGTACTTC,CSASLGETQYF
TRBJ2-7,.,TRBV12-3/TRBV12-4,.,14,TGTGCCAGCAGTCTGATGCCGGGCCCCCTCGAGCAGTACTTC,CASSLMPGPLEQYF
TRBJ2-1,.,TRBV7-9,many,17,TGTGCCAGCAGCTTAGCGCTGTCGTGGGGGAACGACAATGAGCAGTTCTTC,CASSLALSWGNDNEQFF
TRBJ2-7,TRBD2,TRBV28,many,15,TGTGCCAGCAGCCCGCTAGCGGGAGGATCCTACGAGCAGTACTTC,CASSPLAGGSYEQYF
TRBJ2-1,.,TRBV6-2/TRBV6-3,many,17,TGTGCCAGCAGTTCCGACCGGGTGGACATAGGGTACAATGAGCAGTTCTTC,CASSSDRVDIGYNEQFF
TRBJ2-1,TRBD2,TRBV12-3/TRBV12-4,many,14,TGTGCCAGCAGTCCCGGGACTAGCGCCCATGAGCAGTTCTTC,CASSPGTSAHEQFF
TRBJ2-7,.,TRBV6-1,few,12,TGTGCCAGCAGTGATAAAGGGAACGAGCAGTACTTC,CASSDKGNEQYF
TRBJ2-7,TRBD1,TRBV15,few,16,TGTGCCACCAGCACTAACCCGACAGGGGGAAAGAGGGAGCAGTACTTC,CATSTNPTGGKREQYF
TRBJ2-2,TRBD1,TRBV5-1,few,14,TGCGCCAGACCCTGGACAGGGGGCACCGGGGAGCTGTTTTTT,CARPWTGGTGELFF
TRBJ1-1,TRBD1,TRBV11-2,few,15,TGTGCCAGCAGAAAGCCAGGGGGCAAGTACACTGAAGCTTTCTTT,CASRKPGGKYTEAFF
TRBJ1-1,.,TRBV29-1,.,14,TGCAGCGTTGAACAGGGTGGAGGAAGCACTGAAGCTTTCTTT,CSVEQGGGSTEAFF
TRBJ1-4,TRBD1,TRBV29-1,many,16,TGCAGCGTTGAGGACGGCGGGACAGGCCTTAATGAAAAACTGTTTTTT,CSVEDGGTGLNEKLFF
TRBJ2-1,.,TRBV12-3/TRBV12-4,few,15,TGTGCCAGCATGGTTAGTACAGGGATCTACAATGAGCAGTTCTTC,CASMVSTGIYNEQFF